These 31 T cell receptor beta chains were sequenced from one sample in a study of molecular identifiers for immune sequencing clone quantification. MiXCR, run by TCRdb on the PCR reads, gives a single entry per CDR3 protein. The sample contains some 100,000 distinct CDR3 sequences, 36% of which appear only once. Material for sequencing was naive CD8+ T cells from blood, with Jurkat cell RNA spiked in. Documented subset: FACS-sorted CD8+CD4-CCR7+CD45RA+ naive T cells. These receptors were taken from a human donor in good health. Some libraries in this study had Jurkat cell RNA spiked in.

The rearrangement links TRBV6-2 or TRBV6-3 to TRBJ2-4; a weak D match, TRBD2 (7 bases). CDR3 length: 16 residues. Trimming left V 7 bases short and J 2 bases short, with 18 bases between. The germline V gene encodes CDR1 MNHEY and CDR2 SVGEGT. The CDR3 loop is CASTVGGGLPKNIQYF. DNA of the CDR3: TGTGCCAGCACGGTAGGGGGAGGGTTGCCCAAAAACATTCAGTACTTC.

The chain is built from TRBV19 and TRBJ2-3, with D unresolved. The germline CDR1 and CDR2 sequences are LNHDA and SQIVND (reference sequence). V lost 3 bases and J 1 base, leaving 8 bases between the germline ends. The CDR3 has 14 amino acids. CDR3 sequence reads: CASSILAGTDTQYF. The CDR3 nucleotides read TGTGCCAGTAGTATTCTGGCGGGCACAGATACGCAGTATTTT.

This clonotype was counted between two and nine times. The chain combines TRBV27 with TRBJ2-7, with a possible D match to TRBD2 (5 bases). V lost 8 bases, J lost 2 bases, and 13 bases lay in between. The CDR3 has 13 amino acids. Germline V gene sequence: CDR1 MNHEY, CDR2 SMNVEV (reference sequence). CDR3 region: CASSVALAYEQYF. The CDR3 DNA sequence: TGTGCCAGCTCCGTGGCACTAGCCTACGAGCAGTACTTC.

As concerns this clonotype: A much larger clone differs from this one at a single base, so this may be a read error. The chain has TRBV6-1 and TRBJ1-5; D perhaps matches TRBD1 (6 bases). Germline V CDR1 and CDR2: MNHNS, SASEGT. The CDR3 covers 13 residues. The CDR3 is CASSDGGAQPQLF. The CDR3 DNA sequence: TGTGCCAGCAGTGATGGGGGGGCTCAGCCCCAGCTTTTT.

The rearrangement links TRBV28 to TRBJ1-1; the D gene is possibly TRBD1 (5 bases). V was trimmed by 7 bases and J by 4 bases, leaving 13 bases between them. This CDR3 comprises 13 residues. Germline V gene sequence: CDR1 MDHEN, CDR2 SYDVKM. CDR3 in amino acids: CASNGGFLTEAFF. DNA of the CDR3: TGTGCCAGCAATGGGGGGTTTCTCACTGAAGCTTTCTTT.

Concerning this clonotype: A much larger clone lies one base from this, so it may be a read error. The rearrangement uses TRBV6-6 and TRBJ2-7, with TRBD2 as a possible D gene (6 bases). Germline loops: CDR1 MNHNY, CDR2 SVGAGI (reference sequence). This CDR3 has 16 amino acids. Trimming stripped 5 bases from V and 5 bases from J, with 22 bases between. The CDR3 is CASSALSWSSGNEQYF. CDR3 nucleotides: TGTGCCAGCAGTGCCCTTTCCTGGAGTAGCGGCAACGAGCAGTACTTC.

Worth noting for this clonotype: The conserved phenylalanine or tryptophan is not found at the CDR3 terminus, so this likely reflects a read error. V usage is TRBV7-8 and J usage is TRBJ2-3; D call uncertain. Germline CDR1 SGHVS, CDR2 FQNEAQ. Trimming removed 1 base from V and 4 bases from J, with 9 bases in between. CDR3 size: 14 residues. CDR3 protein: CASSLEATPDTQYY. CDR3 sequence (DNA): TGTGCCAGCAGCTTAGAGGCCACACCAGATACGCAGTATTAT.

This clonotype was seen just once. This may come from a read error, since a much larger clone is one base off. The CDR3 reads CASSLAGGPSDEQYF. In DNA form, the CDR3 reads TGTGCCAGCAGTTTAGCGGGAGGGCCCTCCGACGAGCAGTACTTC. This sequence joins TRBV28 and TRBJ2-7; 9 bases are shared with TRBD2. The CDR3 length is 15 residues. The germline gives CDR1 MDHEN, CDR2 SYDVKM.

Comment on this clonotype: One junction end does not reproduce the germline sequence, and a read error may be involved. The chain has TRBV6-5 and TRBJ2-3, with 10 positions matching TRBD2. Germline assignment: CDR1 MNHEY and CDR2 SVGAGI. CDR3 length equals 18 residues. The CDR3 coding sequence is TGTGCCAGCAGTCAATCCCAGCCGGGACTAGCGTACACAGATACGCAGAATTTT. Translation gives CASSQSQPGLAYTDTQNF.

V is TRBV5-6 and J is TRBJ1-5, with TRBD1 as a possible D gene (6 bases). The V end lost 3 bases, the J end lost 5 bases, and 15 bases lay between the germline ends. This CDR3 spans 15 amino acids. Germline CDR1 is SGHDT and CDR2 is YYEEEE. The CDR3, as DNA: TGTGCCAGCAGCTGGGGAAGAAGGGGGGATCAGCCCCAGCATTTT. This gives the protein CASSWGRRGDQPQHF. The full variable domain, completed using reference TRBV5-6 and TRBJ1-5, is DAGVTQSPTHLIKTRGQQVTLRCSPKSGHDTVSWYQQALGQGPQFIFQYYEEEERQRGNFPDRFSGHQFPNYSSELNVNALLLGDSALYLCASSWGRRGDQPQHFGDGTRLSIL.

This clonotype was observed a few times. The V and J genes are TRBV6-5 and TRBJ2-1; 7 bases map to TRBD2. Germline V CDR1 and CDR2: MNHEY, SVGAGI. The CDR3 covers 19 residues. The V segment lost 2 bases and the J segment 5 bases; nucleotides outside the gene matches: 18. The CDR3 spells CASSYQTWGGAFRDNEQFF. CDR3 coding DNA: TGTGCCAGCAGTTACCAAACTTGGGGGGGTGCCTTTCGCGACAATGAGCAGTTCTTC.

This clonotype appeared many times. This chain's CDR3 is CASSEEGRTVTDTQYF. As DNA, the CDR3 is TGTGCCAGCAGCGAAGAGGGGCGGACCGTCACAGATACGCAGTATTTT. V usage is TRBV6-5 and J usage is TRBJ2-3; D is perhaps TRBD1 or TRBD2 (5 bases each). Germline lookup yields CDR1 MNHEY and CDR2 SVGAGI. The germline V and J ends were trimmed by 6 bases and 2 bases, with 18 bases remaining between them. This CDR3 comprises 16 residues.

The chain uses TRBV29-1 and TRBJ2-2; D remains unclear. V lost 8 bases and J 3 bases, leaving 10 bases between the germline ends. Germline V gene sequence: CDR1 SQVTM, CDR2 ANQGSEA. The CDR3 covers 12 residues. The CDR3 DNA follows: TGCAGCTGGGTTGGGGACACCGGGGAGCTGTTTTTT. Its translation: CSWVGDTGELFF.

Concerning this clonotype: A much larger clone lies a single base off, so this may be a read error. This CDR3 reads CASSFSAEPQYF. The CDR3 DNA sequence: TGTGCCAGCAGCTTTTCCGCAGAGCCCCAGTACTTC. The chain employs TRBV5-4 and TRBJ2-5; D not certain. Germline V gives CDR1 SGHNT, CDR2 YYREEE (reference sequence). The CDR3 contains 12 residues. Full variable domain (missing parts from reference TRBV5-4 and TRBJ2-5): ETGVTQSPTHLIKTRGQQVTLRCSSQSGHNTVSWYQQALGQGPQFIFQYYREEENGRGNFPPRFSGLQFPNYSSELNVNALELDDSALYLCASSFSAEPQYFGPGTRLLVL.

Regarding this clonotype: A read error may explain this, as a much larger clone is one base away. The chain couples TRBV21-1 to TRBJ2-4. TRBV21-1 is classified as a pseudogene. The CDR3 has 14 residues. CDR3: CANNTWEKKNIQYF. CDR3 in DNA: TGTGCCAACAATACCTGGGAAAAAAAAAACATTCAGTACTTC.

This clonotype was seen ten or more times. The rearrangement joins TRBV28 to TRBJ2-5; weak D call: TRBD1 (5 bases). Trimming took 0 bases from V and 0 from J, leaving 11 bases between them. This CDR3 is 16 amino acids long. The germline gives CDR1 MDHEN, CDR2 SYDVKM. The CDR3 sequence: CASSLWDIEYQETQYF. CDR3 coding DNA: TGTGCCAGCAGTTTATGGGACATCGAGTACCAAGAGACCCAGTACTTC.

This clonotype was seen many times. The chain carries TRBV12-3 or TRBV12-4 and TRBJ2-5; 7 bases line up with TRBD2. The CDR3 covers 15 residues. The V segment lost 0 bases and the J segment 1 base; nucleotides outside the gene matches: 2. CDR3 DNA: TGTGCCAGCAGTTTAGCGACGGGGGGCCAAGAGACCCAGTACTTC. It is translated as CASSLATGGQETQYF.

This clonotype was detected many times. This chain joins TRBV6-2 or TRBV6-3 and TRBJ2-7, with no clear D. V was trimmed by 6 bases and J by 3 bases, leaving 15 bases between them. The CDR3 has 14 amino acids. Germline values: CDR1 MNHEY, CDR2 SVGEGT. The CDR3 sequence is CASSQPPGRYEQYF. The CDR3 DNA sequence: TGTGCCAGCAGCCAACCCCCCGGCCGCTACGAGCAGTACTTC.

The chain recombines TRBV4-3 with TRBJ2-3; a possible D gene is TRBD2 (6 bases). The CDR3 contains 18 residues. The germline V gene encodes CDR1 LGHNA and CDR2 YSLEER. Deletions cut 0 bases from V and 2 bases from J, with 18 bases between. CDR3 bases: TGCGCCAGCAGCCAAGATTCGGCTACTGGACTATACACAGATACGCAGTATTTT. Protein sequence: CASSQDSATGLYTDTQYF.

This clonotype was seen only a few times. V gene TRBV24-1 combines with J gene TRBJ2-3, with 9 bases aligning to TRBD2. CDR1 and CDR2 (germline): KGHDR, SFDVKD. This CDR3 spans 16 amino acids. J gave up 5 bases and V 1 base, and 6 bases lay outside the gene matches. The CDR3: CATSDLGGRAIDTQYF. The DNA for the CDR3 is TGTGCCACCAGTGATTTAGGCGGGAGGGCCATAGATACGCAGTATTTT.

This clonotype occurred many times. The chain has TRBV4-3 and TRBJ2-3; no reliable D call. From germline, CDR1 is LGHNA and CDR2 YSLEER. V lost 4 bases and J lost 2, with 4 bases in between. This CDR3 spans 12 amino acids. This chain's CDR3 is CASSPDTDTQYF. CDR3 in DNA: TGCGCCAGCAGCCCGGACACAGATACGCAGTATTTT.

This clonotype has ten or more counts. The chain has TRBV11-2 and TRBJ2-3, with a tentative D call TRBD1 (5 bases). This CDR3 is 16 amino acids long. The germline V gene encodes CDR1 SGHAT and CDR2 FQNNGV. V lost 0 bases to trimming and J lost 6 bases, with 16 bases between them. The CDR3 nucleotides read TGTGCCAGCAGCTTAGAGGGGCGGACACCGTCGGATACGCAGTATTTT. It codes for CASSLEGRTPSDTQYF.

A word on this clonotype: A much bigger clone sits one base away, suggesting this may be a read error. The V and J genes are TRBV7-9 and TRBJ2-7; tentative D call: TRBD2 (6 bases). Germline CDR1 reads SEHNR; CDR2 reads FQNEAQ (reference sequence). CDR3 length equals 14 residues. CDR3 region: CGSSIGGGVGEQYF. Written as DNA, the CDR3 is TGTGGCAGCAGCATAGGTGGCGGGGTCGGCGAGCAGTACTTC.

In this sample, this clonotype turned up many times. The gene calls are TRBV7-6 and TRBJ2-3, with D tentatively TRBD2 (6 bases). Germline lookup yields CDR1 SGHVS and CDR2 FNYEAQ. CDR3 length: 16 residues. The germline V and J ends were trimmed by 5 bases and 0 bases, with 15 bases remaining between them. CDR3: CASSQIAESSTDTQYF. CDR3 coding DNA: TGTGCCAGCAGCCAAATAGCGGAATCTAGCACAGATACGCAGTATTTT.

This rearrangement joins TRBV29-1 to TRBJ2-1; 9 bases are a match to TRBD1. In germline, CDR1 is SQVTM, CDR2 ANQGSEA. The V gene end was trimmed by 8 bases and the J gene end by 3 bases; junction bases not matched to a gene: 11. The CDR3 is 15 amino acids. CDR3 loop: CSLHGTGGGYNEQFF. The CDR3 nucleotides are TGCAGCCTCCATGGCACAGGGGGCGGCTACAATGAGCAGTTCTTC.

There are many counts of this clonotype. The J gene is TRBJ2-3, the V gene TRBV27, with no clear D. This CDR3 has 13 amino acids. Germline V gene lookup returns CDR1 MNHEY and CDR2 SMNVEV (reference sequence). V lost 5 bases and J 0 bases, leaving 6 bases between the germline ends. Here the CDR3 DNA reads TGTGCCAGCAGTAGGTCTAGCACAGATACGCAGTATTTT. Translating it yields CASSRSSTDTQYF.

The J gene is TRBJ1-5, the V gene TRBV25-1; 9 bases map to TRBD1. After removal of 6 bases from V and 5 bases from J, the junction contained 14 bases not matched to a gene. The germline V gene has CDR1 MGHDK and CDR2 SYGVNS. There are 17 residues in the CDR3. CDR3 sequence reads: CASRTTGGVCSDQPQHF. The CDR3, as DNA: TGTGCCAGCAGGACTACAGGGGGCGTTTGCAGCGATCAGCCCCAGCATTTT.

Comment on this clonotype: One base away lies a much larger clone, so this may be a sequencing read error. The gene calls are TRBV15 and TRBJ2-5; the match to TRBD2 covers 9 bases. With V trimmed by 3 bases and J by 2 bases, 7 bases remained unmatched. Germline-derived CDR1 and CDR2 are LNHNV and YYDKDF (reference sequence). CDR3 length: 16 amino acids. CDR3 loop: CATSSRLAALQETQYF. CDR3 sequence (DNA): TGTGCCACCAGCAGCAGACTAGCGGCCCTTCAAGAGACCCAGTACTTC.

The chain couples TRBV6-5 to TRBJ2-2; no clear D. V lost 2 bases and J 6 bases, leaving 7 bases between the germline ends. CDR1 and CDR2 from the germline V gene are MNHEY and SVGAGI. The CDR3 is 13 residues long. The CDR3, as DNA: TGTGCCAGCAGTTACGGCCCCCCCGGGGAGCTGTTTTTT. It translates to CASSYGPPGELFF.

This clonotype was seen a few times. V and J are TRBV10-1 and TRBJ2-5, with 10 bases that match TRBD2. CDR3 size: 15 residues. Looked up from germline, CDR1 is WNHNN and CDR2 is SYGVQD (reference sequence). Trimming took 6 bases from V and 0 from J; bases not matched to a gene: 4. The CDR3, as DNA: TGCGCCAGCAGCCCGGGACTAGCGCACCAAGAGACCCAGTACTTC. It codes for CASSPGLAHQETQYF.

J is TRBJ2-5 and V is TRBV12-3 or TRBV12-4, with 7 bases fitting TRBD2. There are 15 residues in the CDR3. The junction had 7 bases not matched to a gene; V was cut back by 6 bases and J by 0 bases. CDR3 sequence reads: CASSPSGRYQETQYF. The CDR3 bases are TGTGCCAGCAGCCCTAGCGGAAGGTACCAAGAGACCCAGTACTTC.